Listed below are T cell receptor beta chains from one sample, sequenced in a study of blood T cell repertoires in COVID-19. Sequencing was performed with immunoSEQ multiplex PCR; in TCRdb, only in-frame clones are kept and a portion is missing. This table has roughly 160,000 clones, approximately 81% appearing once. Sequenced sample: peripheral blood. The receptors were gathered from a man younger than 30 with active or convalescent COVID-19. Both conserved end residues are part of each CDR3. The order of the fields is clone size, J gene, V gene, D gene, CDR3 protein, CDR3 DNA. The D gene is left open where the match is weak. Only part of the rows carry a size: once, few, many, or a class if the clone is expanded.

>NA|TRBJ1-4|TRBV7-9|NA
CASSLPTGKKLFF
TGTGCCAGCAGCCTACCTACAGGGAAGAAACTGTTTTTT
>NA|TRBJ1-4|TRBV13|TRBD1
CASSQLGQGEEKLFF
TGTGCCAGCAGCCAACTCGGACAGGGTGAAGAAAAACTGTTTTTT
>NA|TRBJ2-3|TRBV9|TRBD1
CASSGGPGGGDTQYF
TGTGCCAGCAGCGGGGGGCCAGGGGGCGGAGATACGCAGTATTTT
>NA|TRBJ1-1|TRBV4-1|NA
CASSHDRTNTEAFF
TGCGCCAGCAGCCACGACAGGACGAACACTGAAGCTTTCTTT
>NA|TRBJ1-1|TRBV11-2|TRBD1
CASSAQGGTEAFF
TGTGCCAGCAGCGCCCAGGGGGGCACTGAAGCTTTCTTT
>NA|TRBJ2-1|TRBV19|TRBD2
CASKAGLAGGNFYNEQFF
TGTGCCAGTAAGGCGGGACTAGCGGGAGGAAACTTCTACAATGAGCAGTTCTTC
>medium-sized|TRBJ2-1|TRBV7-2|NA
CASSTSGLRRFF
TGTGCCAGCAGCACATCGGGACTCCGACGGTTCTTC
>few|TRBJ1-2|TRBV18|TRBD1
CASSDTGTVYGYTF
TGTGCCAGCTCAGACACCGGGACAGTTTATGGCTACACCTTC
>once|TRBJ1-5|TRBV15|TRBD1
CATSRDMGQNRGQPQHF
TGTGCCACCAGCAGAGATATGGGACAGAATAGGGGTCAGCCCCAGCATTTT
>once|TRBJ1-3|TRBV6-5|NA
CASSQQVPSGNTIYF
TGTGCCAGCAGCCAACAGGTGCCCTCTGGAAACACCATATATTTT
>NA|TRBJ1-5|TRBV7-2|TRBD1
CASSLIGRGGGQPQHF
TGTGCCAGCAGCTTAATTGGGCGAGGGGGCGGGCAGCCCCAGCATTTT
>NA|TRBJ2-1|TRBV11-3|TRBD1
CASSSRTGEQFF
TGTGCCAGCAGCTCGAGGACAGGGGAGCAGTTCTTC
>few|TRBJ2-2|TRBV4-3|NA
CASSQVRGNTGELFF
TGCGCCAGCAGCCAAGTGCGGGGGAACACCGGGGAGCTGTTTTTT
>NA|TRBJ1-2|TRBV7-2|NA
CASSLGRGASYGYTF
TGTGCCAGCAGCCTTGGTAGGGGCGCCTCCTATGGCTACACCTTC
>NA|TRBJ2-1|TRBV12-3/TRBV12-4|NA
CASSYQGYNEQFF
TGTGCCAGCAGTTATCAGGGTTACAATGAGCAGTTCTTC
>NA|TRBJ2-1|TRBV7-3|TRBD2
CASSLGAGGSDEQFF
TGTGCCAGCAGCTTAGGAGCGGGAGGGTCGGATGAGCAGTTCTTC
>NA|TRBJ1-2|TRBV5-8|TRBD1
CASSDPGTGDYFEGYTF
TGTGCCAGCAGCGACCCCGGGACAGGGGATTACTTCGAAGGCTACACCTTC
>NA|TRBJ2-7|TRBV19|NA
CASSINRDWNHEQYF
TGTGCCAGTAGTATAAACCGGGACTGGAACCACGAGCAGTACTTC
>NA|TRBJ1-4|TRBV2|NA
CASSEKTGFNEKLFF
TGTGCCAGCAGTGAGAAGACAGGTTTTAATGAAAAACTGTTTTTT
>NA|TRBJ2-1|TRBV28|TRBD2
CASSQGTSGRNEQFF
TGTGCCAGCAGTCAGGGGACTAGCGGACGCAATGAGCAGTTCTTC
>NA|TRBJ1-2|TRBV10-3|NA
CAISESLYYGYTF
TGTGCCATCAGTGAGTCTTTATACTATGGCTACACCTTC
>NA|TRBJ1-2|TRBV10-3|TRBD1
CAIGRDRGDYGYTF
TGTGCCATCGGCCGGGACAGGGGTGACTATGGCTACACCTTC
>NA|TRBJ2-5|TRBV6-5|TRBD1
CASTKGTARQETQYF
TGTGCCAGCACCAAAGGGACAGCCCGCCAAGAGACCCAGTACTTC
>NA|TRBJ1-4|TRBV5-1|NA
CASSLGGTLGNPNEKLFF
TGCGCCAGCAGCTTGGGGGGGACTCTGGGTAACCCTAATGAAAAACTGTTTTTT
>NA|TRBJ2-7|TRBV6-6|TRBD1
CASSYSTGRASEQYF
TGTGCCAGCAGTTACTCGACAGGGAGAGCTAGCGAGCAGTACTTC
>NA|TRBJ1-1|TRBV2|NA
CASSEALQGITEAFF
TGTGCCAGCAGTGAAGCGCTTCAGGGGATCACTGAAGCTTTCTTT
>NA|TRBJ1-4|TRBV6-5|TRBD1
CASQQQGAGEKLFF
TGTGCCAGTCAACAACAGGGGGCAGGAGAAAAACTGTTTTTT
>NA|TRBJ2-7|TRBV11-2|TRBD2
CASSLELGLAGDNEQYF
TGTGCCAGCAGCTTAGAATTGGGACTAGCGGGAGATAACGAGCAGTACTTC
>NA|TRBJ2-7|TRBV6-5|TRBD2
CASRHASGYEQYF
TGTGCCAGCAGGCATGCTAGCGGCTACGAGCAGTACTTC